This T cell receptor (beta chain) was recorded in a study of T cell repertoires in aging, cancer and after chemotherapy. Study context: Clear clonal overlap appeared across healthy donor samples taken over several months to years. Approximately 9.6 million TCR reads were in the whole dataset.

This clonotype is medium-sized within its sample. The antigen remains undetermined. CDR1 is DFQATT, CDR2 SNEGSKA, per germline (reference sequence). The V segment lost 6 bases and the J segment 6 bases; nucleotides outside the gene matches: 8. The CDR3 has 14 residues. Multiplex touch-down PCR with TRB-A/B primers amplified rearranged V-D-J TRB sequences. In TCRdb, the multiplex PCR reads were re-called with MiXCR into one record per CDR3 protein. The repertoire holds 6,000 or so distinct CDR3 sequences, 20% to 25% seen once, with approximately 9.7% in the top ten. Peripheral blood genomic DNA, not sorted cells or RNA, was the template. Study-level points and caveats: In each cancer cohort, median generation probability increased across chemotherapy, suggesting thymic output rebounded. Healthy donors lost TCR diversity with age mainly through richness, cancer patients through richness and evenness.

The source is a human donor in good health. Sequenced sample: blood. The genes are TRBV20-1 and TRBJ2-1; 10 bases are shared with TRBD2. CDR3 protein: CSARQLAGANEQFF. The DNA for the CDR3 is TGCAGTGCACGCCAGCTAGCGGGAGCCAATGAGCAGTTCTTC.